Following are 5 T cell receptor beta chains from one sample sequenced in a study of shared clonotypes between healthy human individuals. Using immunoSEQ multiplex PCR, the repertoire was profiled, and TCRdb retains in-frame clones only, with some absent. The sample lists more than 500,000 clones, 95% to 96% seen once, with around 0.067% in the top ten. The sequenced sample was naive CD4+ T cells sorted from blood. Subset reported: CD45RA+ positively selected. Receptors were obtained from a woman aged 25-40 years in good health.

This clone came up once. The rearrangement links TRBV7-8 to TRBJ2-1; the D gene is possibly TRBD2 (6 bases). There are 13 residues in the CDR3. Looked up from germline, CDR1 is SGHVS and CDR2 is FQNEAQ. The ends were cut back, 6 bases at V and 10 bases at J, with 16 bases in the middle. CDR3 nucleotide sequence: TGTGCCAGCAGGCGGAGGGCCGAAAGAGAGCAGTTCTTC. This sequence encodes CASRRRAEREQFF. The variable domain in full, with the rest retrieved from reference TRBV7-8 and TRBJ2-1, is GAGVSQSPRYKVAKRGQDVALRCDPISGHVSLFWYQQALGQGPEFLTYFQNEAQLDKSGLPSDRFFAERPEGSVSTLKIQRTQQEDSAVYLCASRRRAEREQFFGPGTRLTVL.

The CDR3 sequence is CASSTQRGETQYF. The CDR3 bases are TGTGCCAGCAGCACCCAAAGGGGGGAGACCCAGTACTTC. J is TRBJ2-5 and V is TRBV7-7; weak D call: TRBD1 (6 bases). CDR1 and CDR2 from the germline V gene are SSHAT and FNYEAQ (reference sequence). The CDR3 covers 13 residues. V was trimmed by 5 bases and J by 5 bases, leaving 12 bases between them.

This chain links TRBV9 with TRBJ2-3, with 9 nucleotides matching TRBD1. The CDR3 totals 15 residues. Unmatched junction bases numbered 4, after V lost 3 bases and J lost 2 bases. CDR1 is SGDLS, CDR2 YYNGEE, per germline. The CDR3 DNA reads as TGTGCCAGCAGCGATGGGACAGGGATCACAGATACGCAGTATTTT. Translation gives CASSDGTGITDTQYF. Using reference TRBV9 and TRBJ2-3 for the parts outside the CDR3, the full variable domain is DSGVTQTPKHLITATGQRVTLRCSPRSGDLSVYWYQQSLDQGLQFLIQYYNGEERAKGNILERFSAQQFPDLHSELNLSSLELGDSALYFCASSDGTGITDTQYFGPGTRLTVL.

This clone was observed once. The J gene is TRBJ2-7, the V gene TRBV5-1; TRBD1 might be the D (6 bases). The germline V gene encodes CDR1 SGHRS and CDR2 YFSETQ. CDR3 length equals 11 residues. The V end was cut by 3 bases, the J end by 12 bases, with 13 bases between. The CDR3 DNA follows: TGCGCCAGCAGCTACAGGGACCGTCGGTACTTC. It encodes CASSYRDRRYF.

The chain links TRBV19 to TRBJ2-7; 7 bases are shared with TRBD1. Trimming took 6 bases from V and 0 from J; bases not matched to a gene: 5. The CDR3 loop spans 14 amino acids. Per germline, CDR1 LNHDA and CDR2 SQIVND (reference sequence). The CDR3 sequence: CASRAWDSSYEQYF. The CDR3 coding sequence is TGTGCCAGTAGGGCATGGGACAGCTCCTACGAGCAGTACTTC.